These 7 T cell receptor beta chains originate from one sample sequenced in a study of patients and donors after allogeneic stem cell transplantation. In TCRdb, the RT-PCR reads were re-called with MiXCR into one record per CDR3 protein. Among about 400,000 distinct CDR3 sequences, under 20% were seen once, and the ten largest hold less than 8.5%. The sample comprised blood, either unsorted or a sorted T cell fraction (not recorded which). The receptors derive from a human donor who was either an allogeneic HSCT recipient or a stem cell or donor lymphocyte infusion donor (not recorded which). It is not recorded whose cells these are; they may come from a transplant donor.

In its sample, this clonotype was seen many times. CDR3 nucleotide sequence: TGCGCCAGCAGCTCGGGGGGACAGGGCTGGAATTCACCCCTCCACTTT. Amino acids: CASSSGGQGWNSPLHF. V gene TRBV5-1 combines with J gene TRBJ1-6; TRBD1 aligns across 9 bases. Germline loops: CDR1 SGHRS, CDR2 YFSETQ. V shed 3 bases and J 7 bases; nucleotides not matched to a gene: 8. There are 16 residues in the CDR3.

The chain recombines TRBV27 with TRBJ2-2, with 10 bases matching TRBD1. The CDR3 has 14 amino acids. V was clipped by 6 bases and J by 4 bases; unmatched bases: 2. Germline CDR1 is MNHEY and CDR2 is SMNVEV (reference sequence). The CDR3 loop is CASRGQGFTGELFF. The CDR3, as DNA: TGTGCCAGCAGGGGACAGGGGTTCACCGGGGAGCTGTTTTTT.

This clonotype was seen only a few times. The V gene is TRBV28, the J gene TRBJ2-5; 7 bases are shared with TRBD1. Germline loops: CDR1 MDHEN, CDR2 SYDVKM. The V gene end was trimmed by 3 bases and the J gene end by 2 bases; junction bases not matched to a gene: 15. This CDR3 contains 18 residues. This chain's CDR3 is CASSFGRRGRGPQETQYF. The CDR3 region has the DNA TGTGCCAGCAGTTTCGGAAGAAGGGGGCGTGGGCCTCAAGAGACCCAGTACTTC.

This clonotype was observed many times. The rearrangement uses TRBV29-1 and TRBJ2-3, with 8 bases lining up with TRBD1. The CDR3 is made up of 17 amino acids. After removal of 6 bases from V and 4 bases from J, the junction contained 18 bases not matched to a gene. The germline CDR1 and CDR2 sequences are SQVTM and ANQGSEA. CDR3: CSVVVRQGLVRADTQYF. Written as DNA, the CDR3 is TGCAGCGTGGTAGTTCGACAGGGGCTCGTTAGGGCAGATACGCAGTATTTT.

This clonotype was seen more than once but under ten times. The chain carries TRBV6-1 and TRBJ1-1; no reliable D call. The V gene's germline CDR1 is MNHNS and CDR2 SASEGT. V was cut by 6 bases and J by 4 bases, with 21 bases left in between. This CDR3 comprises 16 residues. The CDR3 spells CASSRPRFGSATEAFF. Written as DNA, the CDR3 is TGTGCCAGCAGCCGACCTAGGTTTGGGAGTGCCACTGAAGCTTTCTTT.

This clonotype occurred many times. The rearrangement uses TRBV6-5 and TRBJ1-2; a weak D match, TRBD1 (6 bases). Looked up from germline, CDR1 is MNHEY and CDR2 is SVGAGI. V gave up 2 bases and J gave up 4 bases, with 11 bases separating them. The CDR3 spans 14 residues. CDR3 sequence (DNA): TGTGCCAGCAGTTACCAGGACAGAGGCTATGGCTACACCTTC. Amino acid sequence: CASSYQDRGYGYTF.

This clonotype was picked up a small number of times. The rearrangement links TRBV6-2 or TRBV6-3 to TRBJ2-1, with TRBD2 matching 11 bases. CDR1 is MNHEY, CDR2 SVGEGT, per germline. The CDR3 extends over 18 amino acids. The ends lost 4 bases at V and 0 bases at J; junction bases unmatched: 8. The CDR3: CASSSGSGRGSSYNEQFF. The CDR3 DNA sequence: TGTGCCAGCAGTTCGGGTAGCGGGAGGGGGAGCTCCTACAATGAGCAGTTCTTC.